This TCR beta chain was profiled in a study of beta chain features in type 1 diabetes. The V gene end was trimmed by 5 bases and the J gene end by 0 bases; junction bases not matched to a gene: 12. The germline V gene has CDR1 SGHTA and CDR2 FQGNSA. The CDR3 covers 19 residues. Concerning this clone: Its antigen is unidentified.

Study findings and constraints: Patients with Type 1 diabetes showed moderately but significantly shorter TCRB CDR3s in all four CD4+ subsets. The similarity of naive, central memory and Treg TCRB repertoires appeared greater among patients than among healthy donors. A possible short-template PCR bias applies equally to patients and controls.

The whole isolated RNA underwent reverse transcription, so sequencing captured expressed TCRB transcripts. An average of about 3.57 million reads was obtained for naive, central memory and regulatory T cell samples. Assay used: immunoSEQ multiplex PCR; TCRdb lists only in-frame clones, some missing. The sample holds roughly 310,000 clones, roughly 11% seen once. The source of this sequence is a woman in her twenties or thirties in good health. The V call is TRBV7-2, the J call TRBJ2-6; 8 bases map to TRBD1. The sequenced sample consisted of naive CD4+ T cells from blood. Written as DNA, the CDR3 is TGTGCCAGCAGCCCACAAAGGTCAGGGGGCTTCTCTGGGGCCAACGTCCTGACTTTC. Amino acids: CASSPQRSGGFSGANVLTF.